These 25 T cell receptor beta chains were sequenced from one sample in a study of T-cell memory formation after mild COVID-19. TCRdb used MiXCR to reprocess the 5' RACE reads, holding one entry per CDR3 protein. The sample lists approximately 44,000 distinct CDR3 sequences, under 7.5% occurring once. Sequenced material: PBMCs or a T cell subset sorted from them (not recorded which). These receptors originate from a man aged 18-30 years who had mild COVID-19 (a few samples of this study predate the infection). Cell type and time point are not known.

This clonotype was observed at least ten times. The chain joins TRBV12-3 or TRBV12-4 to TRBJ2-1; 8 nucleotides match TRBD1. The CDR3 extends over 14 amino acids. V trimming: 7 bases; J trimming: 5 bases; junction bases outside the gene matches: 7. CDR3 DNA sequence: TGTGCCAGCATCGAGGGACAGGAAAACAATGAGCAGTTCTTC. Translating it yields CASIEGQENNEQFF.

This clonotype was recorded at least ten times. V usage is TRBV7-2 and J usage is TRBJ2-2, with D perhaps assigned TRBD1 or TRBD2 (6 bases each). Germline V gene lookup returns CDR1 SGHTA and CDR2 FQGNSA. V lost 7 bases and J 1 base, leaving 16 bases between the germline ends. CDR3 length equals 16 residues. CDR3 sequence reads: CASKRNGGLNTGELFF. The CDR3 DNA reads TGTGCCAGCAAAAGGAACGGGGGCCTGAACACCGGGGAGCTGTTTTTT.

This clonotype was seen at least ten times. This chain uses TRBV5-1 with TRBJ1-1; possibly TRBD1 for D (5 bases). Trimming stripped 2 bases from V and 3 bases from J, with 11 bases between. There are 14 residues in the CDR3. From germline, CDR1 is SGHRS and CDR2 YFSETQ. In nucleotides, the CDR3 is TGCGCCAGCAGCTTTACAGGACCTGACACTGAAGCTTTCTTT. The encoded protein is CASSFTGPDTEAFF.

The V and J genes are TRBV6-2 or TRBV6-3 and TRBJ2-2, with D uncertain. The CDR3 runs 15 residues. The germline gives CDR1 MNHEY, CDR2 SVGEGT. Trimming took 7 bases from V and 0 from J, leaving 12 bases between them. CDR3 sequence reads: CASTDALPNTGELFF. For the CDR3, the DNA is TGTGCCAGCACGGACGCCCTGCCGAACACCGGGGAGCTGTTTTTT.

This clonotype appeared a few times. The chain links TRBV9 to TRBJ2-3; tentative D call: TRBD1 (6 bases). The CDR3 is made up of 15 amino acids. Germline V gives CDR1 SGDLS, CDR2 YYNGEE. The V end was cut by 0 bases, the J end by 4 bases, with 12 bases between. The CDR3 spells CASSVAGDIADTQYF. CDR3 in DNA: TGTGCCAGCAGCGTAGCAGGGGACATCGCAGATACGCAGTATTTT. The variable domain in full, completed from reference TRBV9 and TRBJ2-3, reads DSGVTQTPKHLITATGQRVTLRCSPRSGDLSVYWYQQSLDQGLQFLIQYYNGEERAKGNILERFSAQQFPDLHSELNLSSLELGDSALYFCASSVAGDIADTQYFGPGTRLTVL.

The CDR3 nucleotides are TGTGCCACGCGGTTCTCTGGGGCCAACGTCCTGACTTTC. Residues: CATRFSGANVLTF. The chain joins TRBV15 to TRBJ2-6, with D unresolved. Germline V lookup: CDR1 LNHNV, CDR2 YYDKDF (reference sequence). This CDR3 contains 13 residues. The V and J ends lost 9 bases and 0 bases respectively, with 6 bases between them.

This clonotype came up a few times. The genes are TRBV7-8 and TRBJ2-3; 11 nucleotides match TRBD2. Germline loops: CDR1 SGHVS, CDR2 FQNEAQ. J lost 6 bases, V lost 0 bases, and 5 bases had no gene match. This CDR3 is built from 16 residues. The CDR3 DNA sequence: TGTGCCAGCAGCTTAGCTAGCGGGGGGGCCACTGATACGCAGTATTTT. Translated, it gives CASSLASGGATDTQYF.

J is TRBJ1-2 and V is TRBV5-5; 7 nucleotides line up with TRBD1. J gave up 7 bases and V 0 bases, and 0 bases lay outside the gene matches. The CDR3 covers 12 residues. From germline, CDR1 is SGHKS and CDR2 YYEKEE (reference sequence). Here the CDR3 reads CASSLDRGGYTF. CDR3 DNA sequence: TGTGCCAGCAGCTTGGACAGGGGTGGCTACACCTTC.

The chain links TRBV10-3 to TRBJ2-7; D call uncertain. The CDR3 totals 12 residues. V lost 10 bases to trimming and J lost 4 bases, with 14 bases between them. Germline loops: CDR1 ENHRY, CDR2 SYGVKD. The CDR3 DNA is TGTGCCACTGGACCACTCGGGTACGAGCAGTACGTC. This gives the protein CATGPLGYEQYV.

This clonotype has only a few counts. The chain carries TRBV5-1 and TRBJ2-1; 12 nucleotides match TRBD2. This CDR3 contains 17 residues. Germline V gives CDR1 SGHRS, CDR2 YFSETQ. Losses at the gene ends were 3 bases for V and 7 bases for J; bases not matched to a gene: 11. The DNA of the CDR3 is TGCGCCAGCAGCTGGAAACAAACTAGCGGGGGGTCGAATGAGCAGTTCTTC. Protein: CASSWKQTSGGSNEQFF.

This sequence joins TRBV24-1 and TRBJ2-3; unclear D gene. This CDR3 comprises 12 residues. Germline-derived CDR1 and CDR2 are KGHDR and SFDVKD. V was shortened by 6 bases and J by 4 bases, with 7 bases between the two germline ends. The CDR3 loop is CATSQGSDTQYF. The CDR3 DNA reads TGTGCCACCAGTCAAGGATCAGATACGCAGTATTTT.

A few counts support this clonotype. The chain is built from TRBV7-9 and TRBJ2-7; D may be TRBD1 or TRBD2 (6 bases each). Per the germline V gene, CDR1 is SEHNR and CDR2 is FQNEAQ (reference sequence). The CDR3 totals 13 residues. With 6 bases removed from V and 3 bases from J, the gap between germline ends came to 12 bases. CDR3 DNA sequence: TGTGCCAGCAGTCATGGAGGGGGCTACGAGCAGTACTTC. Amino acid sequence: CASSHGGGYEQYF.

The genes are TRBV10-3 and TRBJ2-6; D gene uncertain. Trimming took off 10 bases at V and 1 base at J, with 14 bases between the two ends. CDR1 and CDR2 (germline): ENHRY, SYGVKD. The CDR3 is 15 residues long. The CDR3 DNA follows: TGTGCCAGCAGACCACAGTTGTCTGGGGCCAACGTCCTGACTTTC. Residues: CASRPQLSGANVLTF.

This chain connects TRBV7-9 to TRBJ1-2, with D maybe TRBD1 (5 bases). Trimming took off 8 bases at V and 0 bases at J, with 16 bases between the two ends. The CDR3 has 15 residues. The germline V gene has CDR1 SEHNR and CDR2 FQNEAQ (reference sequence). CDR3 sequence reads: CASGPRAGTNYGYTF. CDR3 in DNA: TGTGCCAGCGGGCCCCGGGCAGGGACTAACTATGGCTACACCTTC. Using reference TRBV7-9 and TRBJ1-2 for the parts outside the CDR3, the full variable domain is DTGVSQNPRHKITKRGQNVTFRCDPISEHNRLYWYRQTLGQGPEFLTYFQNEAQLEKSRLLSDRFSAERPKGSFSTLEIQRTEQGDSAMYLCASGPRAGTNYGYTFGSGTRLTVV.

This chain uses TRBV20-1 with TRBJ1-5; D is unclear. CDR3 length: 14 residues. Germline V gene lookup returns CDR1 DFQATT and CDR2 SNEGSKA (reference sequence). The V end lost 1 base, the J end lost 2 bases, and 9 bases lay between the germline ends. CDR3 region: CSARGPQGNQPQHF. The CDR3 bases are TGCAGTGCTAGAGGACCCCAGGGCAATCAGCCCCAGCATTTT.

The chain has TRBV7-2 and TRBJ2-7, with a weak D call TRBD1 (6 bases). CDR1 and CDR2 (germline): SGHTA, FQGNSA. The CDR3 totals 13 residues. The ends were cut back, 6 bases at V and 5 bases at J, with 14 bases in the middle. CDR3: CASRQGLGHEQYF. In DNA, the CDR3 is TGTGCCAGCAGACAGGGCTTGGGGCACGAGCAGTACTTC.

This clonotype was counted a few times. The V call is TRBV7-3, the J call TRBJ2-3; 7 positions agree with TRBD1. J was trimmed by 4 bases and V by 4 bases; bases with no gene match: 5. Germline-derived CDR1 and CDR2 are SGHTA and FQGTGA. The CDR3 sequence is 14 residues long. The CDR3 sequence: CASSSGTAADTQYF. The CDR3 bases are TGTGCCAGCAGCTCCGGGACAGCCGCAGATACGCAGTATTTT.

The V call is TRBV7-8, the J call TRBJ1-3; no clear D gene. From germline, CDR1 is SGHVS and CDR2 FQNEAQ. The CDR3 sequence is 13 residues long. V lost 0 bases and J 4 bases, leaving 4 bases between the germline ends. The CDR3 DNA reads as TGTGCCAGCAGCTTAGCGGGGGGAAACACCATATATTTT. As protein: CASSLAGGNTIYF.

This clonotype was seen only a few times. The CDR3 protein is CASSSAIGGPEQYF. DNA of the CDR3: TGTGCCAGCAGCTCCGCGATCGGGGGGCCCGAGCAGTACTTC. This chain connects TRBV7-2 to TRBJ2-7; perhaps TRBD2 as D (7 bases). The V and J ends lost 4 bases and 6 bases respectively, with 16 bases between them. The CDR3 is 14 residues long. Germline CDR1 is SGHTA and CDR2 is FQGNSA. Supplemented by reference TRBV7-2 and TRBJ2-7, the full variable domain reads GAGVSQSPSNKVTEKGKDVELRCDPISGHTALYWYRQSLGQGLEFLIYFQGNSAPDKSGLPSDRFSAERTGGSVSTLTIQRTQQEDSAVYLCASSSAIGGPEQYFGPGTRLTVT.

The rearrangement joins TRBV12-3 or TRBV12-4 to TRBJ1-5, with 8 bases that match TRBD1. Trimming took 6 bases from V and 4 from J; bases not matched to a gene: 8. The CDR3 runs to 15 residues. The CDR3 sequence is CASSLWTGMNQPQHF. Here the CDR3 DNA reads TGTGCCAGCAGCCTATGGACAGGGATGAATCAGCCCCAGCATTTT.

This clonotype has a count of ten or more. The chain recombines TRBV20-1 with TRBJ1-6; D call uncertain. CDR3 length: 11 residues. Germline V gene sequence: CDR1 DFQATT, CDR2 SNEGSKA (reference sequence). V dropped 6 bases and J dropped 14 bases, with 14 bases sitting between them. CDR3 loop: CSAPLDGALHF. CDR3 nucleotides: TGCAGTGCCCCGTTAGATGGGGCCCTCCACTTT.

The sample holds many counts of this clonotype. The V call is TRBV15, the J call TRBJ2-5, with 8 positions matching TRBD1. V dropped 5 bases and J dropped 2; count of bases not matched to a gene: 10. Germline V gene sequence: CDR1 LNHNV, CDR2 YYDKDF (reference sequence). The CDR3 totals 16 residues. CDR3 bases: TGTGCCACCAGCTCAATTCGACAGGGGCCTCAAGAGACCCAGTACTTC. As protein: CATSSIRQGPQETQYF.

The chain uses TRBV5-6 and TRBJ1-2; no definite D call. Germline V CDR1 and CDR2: SGHDT, YYEEEE. Trimming removed 4 bases at V and 0 bases at J, with 10 bases between. The length of the CDR3 is 14 residues. CDR3 DNA: TGTGCCAGCAGCCCTATGCAGTCTAACTATGGCTACACCTTC. Translation gives CASSPMQSNYGYTF.

This clonotype showed up just a few times. The chain recombines TRBV5-1 with TRBJ2-2, with D possibly matching TRBD2 (5 bases). Germline CDR1 is SGHRS and CDR2 is YFSETQ. CDR3 length: 14 residues. Trimming left V 3 bases short and J 1 base short, with 7 bases between. The CDR3 is CASSWERNTGELFF. CDR3 in DNA: TGCGCCAGCAGCTGGGAGCGGAACACCGGGGAGCTGTTTTTT.

At least ten counts were recorded for this clonotype. The CDR3 loop reads CASSPRTSGVEFF. The CDR3 DNA reads as TGTGCCAGCAGTCCACGGACTAGCGGGGTAGAGTTCTTC. This chain links TRBV27 with TRBJ2-1; the match to TRBD2 covers 12 bases. Germline assignment: CDR1 MNHEY and CDR2 SMNVEV (reference sequence). With 5 bases clipped from V and 14 bases from J, the junction kept 7 bases outside the gene matches. This CDR3 has 13 residues.